A single sample gave rise to the 26 T cell receptor beta chains below, sequenced in a study of blood T cell repertoires in COVID-19. Profiling relied on immunoSEQ multiplex PCR, and the TCRdb table lists in-frame clones only, not all of them. The table lists about 160,000 clones, over 90% of them singletons, with just under 2% in the top ten. Sequenced input: peripheral blood. The receptor set was obtained from a woman aged 55-75 years with COVID-19, enrolled during active disease.

V gene TRBV15 combines with J gene TRBJ2-2; D unclear. Germline CDR1 reads LNHNV; CDR2 reads YYDKDF (reference sequence). V gave up 1 base and J gave up 6 bases, with 3 bases separating them. The CDR3 totals 12 residues. The CDR3 coding sequence is TGTGCCACCAGCAGAGTAGCCGGGGAGCTGTTTTTT. It yields the protein CATSRVAGELFF.

DNA of the CDR3: TGTGCCAGCAGCTCCGTCTCAGGGACTCTGAGGGCTGAAGCTTTCTTT. It is translated as CASSSVSGTLRAEAFF. This chain uses TRBV7-9 with TRBJ1-1; perhaps TRBD1 as D (5 bases). Between the trimmed V and J ends, which lost 4 bases and 6 bases, there was a span of 21 bases. This CDR3 is 16 amino acids long. From germline, CDR1 is SEHNR and CDR2 FQNEAQ (reference sequence).

The chain has TRBV9 and TRBJ1-2, with TRBD1 matching over 9 bases. The V and J ends lost 5 bases and 0 bases, in that order; junction bases with no gene match: 2. CDR1 and CDR2 (germline): SGDLS, YYNGEE. CDR3 length: 14 amino acids. CDR3 region: CASSGDRANYGYTF. The CDR3 DNA is TGTGCCAGCAGTGGGGACAGGGCTAACTATGGCTACACCTTC.

This chain uses TRBV9 with TRBJ2-3, with TRBD2 identical over 7 bases. J was trimmed by 4 bases and V by 4 bases; bases with no gene match: 15. Germline assignment: CDR1 SGDLS and CDR2 YYNGEE. This CDR3 is 17 amino acids long. The CDR3 protein is CASSIDGRGGFADTQYF. For the CDR3, the DNA is TGTGCCAGCAGCATTGATGGGCGGGGAGGGTTCGCAGATACGCAGTATTTT.

The chain carries TRBV5-1 and TRBJ1-1; D perhaps matches TRBD1 (5 bases). Germline values: CDR1 SGHRS, CDR2 YFSETQ. This CDR3 has 13 residues. V was trimmed by 4 bases and J by 6 bases, leaving 13 bases between them. CDR3 loop: CASSVMDKSEAFF. CDR3 DNA sequence: TGCGCCAGCAGCGTAATGGACAAATCTGAAGCTTTCTTT.

This chain connects TRBV19 to TRBJ2-5, with 10 nucleotides matching TRBD2. The V and J ends lost 4 bases and 3 bases, in that order; junction bases with no gene match: 5. Germline V gene lookup returns CDR1 LNHDA and CDR2 SQIVND (reference sequence). This CDR3 has 15 residues. The CDR3 DNA follows: TGTGCCAGTAGTACGGTAGCGGGGGGAGAAGAGACCCAGTACTTC. This codes for CASSTVAGGEETQYF.

The rearrangement uses TRBV19 and TRBJ1-1, with D possibly matching TRBD1 (5 bases). Germline V gene sequence: CDR1 LNHDA, CDR2 SQIVND (reference sequence). The CDR3 is made up of 15 amino acids. V shed 5 bases and J shed 4 bases, with 17 bases lying between them. DNA for the CDR3: TGTGCCAGTAGTGCCCAGGGCATGGCAGGCACTGAAGCTTTCTTT. The encoded protein is CASSAQGMAGTEAFF. The complete variable domain, with remaining parts taken from reference TRBV19 and TRBJ1-1, reads DGGITQSPKYLFRKEGQNVTLSCEQNLNHDAMYWYRQDPGQGLRLIYYSQIVNDFQKGDIAEGYSVSREKKESFPLTVTSAQKNPTAFYLCASSAQGMAGTEAFFGQGTRLTVV.

V and J are TRBV6-5 and TRBJ1-3; D might be TRBD1 (5 bases). The V gene's germline CDR1 is MNHEY and CDR2 SVGAGI. V was cut by 5 bases and J by 0 bases, with 8 bases left in between. This CDR3 has 14 residues. The CDR3 nucleotides read TGTGCCAGCAGTCGCGGGGGCTCTGGAAACACCATATATTTT. Its protein product is CASSRGGSGNTIYF.

The chain recombines TRBV6-2 or TRBV6-3 with TRBJ2-3; D gene unclear. This CDR3 comprises 12 residues. V was cut by 5 bases and J by 3 bases, with 6 bases left in between. Germline values: CDR1 MNHEY, CDR2 SVGEGT. The CDR3 protein is CASSQATDTQYF. In DNA, the CDR3 is TGTGCCAGCAGTCAAGCGACAGATACGCAGTATTTT.

The rearrangement uses TRBV7-9 and TRBJ2-2, with 9 bases matching TRBD2. Germline V CDR1 and CDR2: SEHNR, FQNEAQ (reference sequence). The trim removed 5 bases at V and 3 bases at J, leaving 10 bases unmatched. The CDR3 extends over 17 amino acids. The CDR3, as DNA: TGTGCCAGCAGCCCAGCGGGGGGCAGATTCGACACCGGGGAGCTGTTTTTT. Amino acids: CASSPAGGRFDTGELFF.

The rearrangement links TRBV15 to TRBJ2-7; D remains ambiguous. V was trimmed by 0 bases and J by 3 bases, leaving 6 bases between them. Germline values: CDR1 LNHNV, CDR2 YYDKDF (reference sequence). The CDR3 runs 13 residues. The CDR3 nucleotides read TGTGCCACCAGCAGAGATCAGGACTACGAGCAGTACTTC. Translation: CATSRDQDYEQYF.

CDR3 sequence (DNA): TGTGCCACCCGGACAGGTGTTAATGAAAAACTGTTTTTT. Translated: CATRTGVNEKLFF. The V and J genes are TRBV19 and TRBJ1-4; 7 positions agree with TRBD1. There are 13 residues in the CDR3. V shed 10 bases, J shed 4 bases, and the junction held 6 bases outside the gene matches. Germline CDR1 reads LNHDA; CDR2 reads SQIVND (reference sequence). Based on the CDR3 plus reference TRBV19 and TRBJ1-4, the full variable domain is DGGITQSPKYLFRKEGQNVTLSCEQNLNHDAMYWYRQDPGQGLRLIYYSQIVNDFQKGDIAEGYSVSREKKESFPLTVTSAQKNPTAFYLCATRTGVNEKLFFGSGTQLSVL.

This chain links TRBV19 with TRBJ2-5, with D perhaps TRBD2 (6 bases). The CDR3 contains 14 residues. V lost 1 base, J lost 2 bases, and 8 bases lay in between. Germline CDR1 and CDR2: LNHDA and SQIVND (reference sequence). The chain's CDR3 is CASSIGGVQETQYF. In DNA, the CDR3 is TGTGCCAGTAGTATAGGCGGGGTTCAAGAGACCCAGTACTTC.

This chain links TRBV2 with TRBJ2-2, with 7 bases that match TRBD1. After removal of 8 bases from V and 1 base from J, the junction contained 4 bases not matched to a gene. Germline lookup yields CDR1 SNHLY and CDR2 FYNNEI. The length of the CDR3 is 14 residues. This CDR3 is CASGWDRNTGELFF. The CDR3 bases are TGTGCCAGCGGTTGGGACAGGAACACCGGGGAGCTGTTTTTT. The full variable domain, in which reference TRBV2 and TRBJ2-2 provide the parts outside the CDR3, is EPEVTQTPSHQVTQMGQEVILRCVPISNHLYFYWYRQILGQKVEFLVSFYNNEISEKSEIFDDQFSVERPDGSNFTLKIRSTKLEDSAMYFCASGWDRNTGELFFGEGSRLTVL.

CDR3 region: CASSLGTGSSTDTQYF. CDR3 DNA sequence: TGTGCCAGCAGTTTAGGGACAGGTTCTAGCACAGATACGCAGTATTTT. The chain uses TRBV27 and TRBJ2-3, with 8 nucleotides matching TRBD1. V dropped 2 bases and J dropped 0; count of bases not matched to a gene: 4. The CDR3 runs 16 residues. CDR1 and CDR2 (germline): MNHEY, SMNVEV (reference sequence).

V gene TRBV5-1 combines with J gene TRBJ1-1; possibly TRBD1 for D (6 bases). Germline CDR1 SGHRS, CDR2 YFSETQ. This CDR3 contains 14 residues. The V gene lost 0 bases and the J gene lost 2 bases, with 8 bases spanning the gap. CDR3 sequence reads: CASSLGGGNTEAFF. The CDR3 nucleotides read TGCGCCAGCAGCTTGGGAGGGGGTAACACTGAAGCTTTCTTT.

This chain connects TRBV29-1 to TRBJ2-7, with TRBD1 identical over 10 bases. Germline CDR1 and CDR2: SQVTM and ANQGSEA. The V and J ends lost 5 bases and 2 bases, in that order; junction bases with no gene match: 3. The CDR3 runs to 13 residues. The CDR3 sequence is CSVWDRGTYEQYF. The CDR3 DNA reads TGCAGCGTTTGGGACAGGGGCACCTACGAGCAGTACTTC.

The gene calls are TRBV4-3 and TRBJ2-7; 10 bases are shared with TRBD1. The germline CDR1 and CDR2 sequences are LGHNA and YSLEER. Trimming took 1 base from V and 0 from J; bases not matched to a gene: 15. CDR3 length: 20 amino acids. The CDR3 nucleotides are TGCGCCAGCAGCCAAGCCCATACCGGGACAGGGGTTGCGAGCTCCTACGAGCAGTACTTC. Amino acids: CASSQAHTGTGVASSYEQYF.

The genes are TRBV6-5 and TRBJ1-1; D not certain. The CDR3 contains 14 residues. V lost 11 bases and J 4 bases, leaving 20 bases between the germline ends. Germline CDR1 reads MNHEY; CDR2 reads SVGAGI. The CDR3 region is CAGSGSRRGTEAFF. DNA of the CDR3: TGTGCCGGATCTGGATCCCGGCGGGGCACTGAAGCTTTCTTT.

This rearrangement joins TRBV7-3 to TRBJ1-3; no clear D. CDR1 and CDR2 (germline): SGHTA, FQGTGA. The CDR3 consists of 17 residues. Trimming stripped 1 base from V and 2 bases from J, with 15 bases between. For the CDR3, the DNA is TGTGCCAGCAGCTTAAAGGCAGGTCTTACACCTGGAAACACCATATATTTT. Its protein is CASSLKAGLTPGNTIYF.

A single count supports this clone. This chain joins TRBV29-1 and TRBJ2-1; TRBD1 is a possible D gene (5 bases). The V gene's germline CDR1 is SQVTM and CDR2 ANQGSEA. The ends were cut back, 3 bases at V and 8 bases at J, with 11 bases in the middle. CDR3 length equals 12 residues. The CDR3 sequence is CSVDARVDEQFF. CDR3 bases: TGCAGCGTTGACGCCAGGGTGGATGAGCAGTTCTTC.

This clone has just one count. This sequence joins TRBV6-1 and TRBJ1-1, with D possibly TRBD1 on 5 matching bases. This CDR3 contains 14 residues. The V gene's germline CDR1 is MNHNS and CDR2 SASEGT. V shed 7 bases and J shed 6 bases, with 18 bases lying between them. The CDR3 bases are TGTGCCAGCACCACCGGTGGGGGGAAGGCTGAAGCTTTCTTT. Translation gives CASTTGGGKAEAFF.

This chain links TRBV6-5 with TRBJ2-5; tentative D call: TRBD1 (6 bases). Looked up from germline, CDR1 is MNHEY and CDR2 is SVGAGI. This CDR3 is built from 16 residues. Trimming left V 0 bases short and J 4 bases short, with 15 bases between. The CDR3 region has the DNA TGTGCCAGCAGTTACTCGATGGGCAGGGGCAGAGAGACCCAGTACTTC. This gives the protein CASSYSMGRGRETQYF.

This clone was detected only once. The chain couples TRBV11-2 to TRBJ1-2; possible D gene TRBD1, 6 bases. V was clipped by 5 bases and J by 8 bases, with 15 bases between them. The CDR3 consists of 13 residues. The V gene's germline CDR1 is SGHAT and CDR2 FQNNGV. In DNA, the CDR3 is TGTGCCAGCAGCGAGCACCAGGGGATCGGCTACACCTTC. Its translation is CASSEHQGIGYTF.

As for this clone: Other DNA sequences in the same sample also yield this CDR3. The gene calls are TRBV4-1 and TRBJ2-7; D unresolved. Trimming took 1 base from V and 6 from J, leaving 7 bases between them. The germline V gene encodes CDR1 MGHRA and CDR2 YSYEKL. The length of the CDR3 is 12 residues. The CDR3 sequence is CASSQVGGEQYF. For the CDR3, the DNA is TGCGCCAGCAGCCAAGTCGGCGGCGAGCAGTACTTC.

The gene calls are TRBV9 and TRBJ1-1, with D perhaps TRBD1 (5 bases). Germline V gives CDR1 SGDLS, CDR2 YYNGEE. The CDR3 consists of 13 residues. The V end lost 4 bases, the J end lost 6 bases, and 13 bases lay between the germline ends. This CDR3 reads CASSRGGRAEAFF. DNA for the CDR3: TGTGCCAGCAGCAGGGGCGGCCGGGCTGAAGCTTTCTTT.